This TCR beta chain was recorded in a study of cytomegalovirus exposure and HLA in healthy donors. Turning to the study itself: Genotyping showed 70% to 90% of 398 donors falling in the Caucasian-associated ancestry cluster. Whole-study results and caveats: Among the sequence variants, a highly shared cluster was likely an artifact of sequencing. Because they were indistinguishable, some V segments, including TRBV6-2 and TRBV6-3, were excluded.

The CDR3 has 15 amino acids. Germline loops: CDR1 SGDLS, CDR2 YYNGEE. The germline V and J ends were trimmed by 3 bases and 4 bases, with 17 bases remaining between them. With respect to this clone: Its antigen is unknown.

The PCR used 60 Vbeta and 13 Jbeta primers. Method: immunoSEQ multiplex PCR; TCRdb's copy keeps in-frame clones and lacks some. Of approximately 77,000 clones in the sample, more than 60% are singletons; the top ten hold roughly 12%. Sequencing used PBMCs. The TCR sequence derives from a male donor in good health and CMV-seropositive. The V gene is TRBV9, the J gene TRBJ2-7, with D possibly being TRBD1 (6 bases). CDR3 sequence: CASSAGTSGGYEQYF. The CDR3, as DNA: TGTGCCAGCAGCGCCGGGACATCGGGTGGGTACGAGCAGTACTTC.